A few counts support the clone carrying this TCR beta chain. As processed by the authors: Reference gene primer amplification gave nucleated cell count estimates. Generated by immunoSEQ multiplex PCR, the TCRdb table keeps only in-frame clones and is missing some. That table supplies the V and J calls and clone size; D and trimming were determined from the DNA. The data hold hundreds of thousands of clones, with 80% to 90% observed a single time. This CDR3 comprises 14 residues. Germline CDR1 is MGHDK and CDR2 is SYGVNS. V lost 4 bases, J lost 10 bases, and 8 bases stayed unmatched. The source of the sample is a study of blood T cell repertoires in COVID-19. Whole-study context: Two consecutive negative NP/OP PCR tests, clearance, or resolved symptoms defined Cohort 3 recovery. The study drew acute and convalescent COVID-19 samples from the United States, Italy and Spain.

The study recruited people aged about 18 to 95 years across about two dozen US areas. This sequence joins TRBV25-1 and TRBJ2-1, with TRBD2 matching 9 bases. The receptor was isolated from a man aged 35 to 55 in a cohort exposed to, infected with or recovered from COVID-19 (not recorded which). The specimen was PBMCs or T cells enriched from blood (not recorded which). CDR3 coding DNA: TGTGCCAGCAGTGGGAGCGGGGGGCTCCGGGAGCAGTTCTTC. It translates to CASSGSGGLREQFF. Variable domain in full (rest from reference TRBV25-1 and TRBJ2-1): EADIYQTPRYLVIGTGKKITLECSQTMGHDKMYWYQQDPGMELHLIHYSYGVNSTEKGDLSSESTVSRIRTEHFPLTLESARPSHTSQYLCASSGSGGLREQFFGPGTRLTVL.